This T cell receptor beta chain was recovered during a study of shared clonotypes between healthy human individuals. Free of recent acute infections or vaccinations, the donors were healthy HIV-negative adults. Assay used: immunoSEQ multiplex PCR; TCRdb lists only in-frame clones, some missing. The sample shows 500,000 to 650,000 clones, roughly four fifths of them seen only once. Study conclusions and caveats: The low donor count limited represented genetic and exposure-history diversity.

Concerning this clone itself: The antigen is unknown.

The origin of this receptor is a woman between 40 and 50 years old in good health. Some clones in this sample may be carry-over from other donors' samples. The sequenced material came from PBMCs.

This CDR3 reads CASSWGPPGRGEAFF. CDR3 nucleotide sequence: TGTGCCAGCAGCTGGGGTCCCCCGGGTCGGGGTGAAGCTTTCTTT. V and J are TRBV5-6 and TRBJ1-1; unclear D gene. Germline V CDR1 and CDR2: SGHDT, YYEEEE. Trimming stripped 3 bases from V and 7 bases from J, with 19 bases between. The CDR3 is 15 amino acids.